This T cell receptor beta chain was retrieved from a study of T cell changes during pregnancy in multiple sclerosis. TCRdb's table, derived via immunoSEQ multiplex PCR, lists solely in-frame clones and lacks some. This sample carries about 79,000 clones, around 90% of them seen once, and the ten largest clones take approximately 0.45%. V was shortened by 4 bases and J by 2 bases, with 16 bases between the two germline ends. CDR3 length equals 15 residues. Germline CDR1 reads SGDLS; CDR2 reads YYNGEE. The sample in question was CD4+ T cells from peripheral blood mononuclear cells, obtained in the second trimester of pregnancy. The chain recombines TRBV9 with TRBJ2-7; perhaps TRBD2 as D (6 bases). This TCR was sampled from a female donor with multiple sclerosis, enrolled in a pregnancy study. The CDR3 protein is CASSPSPGTAYEQYF. The CDR3 nucleotides are TGTGCCAGCAGCCCGAGCCCCGGGACTGCCTACGAGCAGTACTTC.